The 32 T cell receptor beta chains given below trace back to one sample, sequenced in a study of beta chain features in type 1 diabetes. The sequenced template was cDNA made from the entire isolated RNA. Sequencing used immunoSEQ multiplex PCR; TCRdb keeps in-frame clones, though not all of them. This sample carries 250,000 or so clones, under 70% of them seen once, and the ten largest clones take around 0.05%. Material: naive CD4+ T cells from blood. The receptors here all came from a man under 40 in good health.

This clone was detected only once. The chain carries TRBV9 and TRBJ2-1; 10 bases align to TRBD2. This CDR3 comprises 15 residues. Germline-derived CDR1 and CDR2 are SGDLS and YYNGEE. J lost 2 bases, V lost 6 bases, and 5 bases had no gene match. CDR3 bases: TGTGCCAGCAACTCTCTAGCGGGGGCCTACAATGAGCAGTTCTTC. It is translated as CASNSLAGAYNEQFF.

V usage is TRBV19 and J usage is TRBJ2-7; D is possibly TRBD2 (6 bases). The CDR3 loop spans 14 amino acids. The V end was cut by 0 bases, the J end by 3 bases, with 9 bases between. Germline V gene lookup returns CDR1 LNHDA and CDR2 SQIVND (reference sequence). The CDR3 DNA sequence: TGTGCCAGTAGTATAGAACGGGAGAACTACGAGCAGTACTTC. Its translation: CASSIERENYEQYF.

This clone was counted between two and nine times. The gene calls are TRBV7-2 and TRBJ2-5; 8 bases agree with TRBD2. Germline V gives CDR1 SGHTA, CDR2 FQGNSA. The junction had 13 bases not matched to a gene; V was cut back by 3 bases and J by 1 base. The CDR3 runs 18 residues. The CDR3 sequence: CASSLQWGLAGFQETQYF. For the CDR3, the DNA is TGTGCCAGCAGCTTGCAGTGGGGCCTAGCGGGTTTCCAAGAGACCCAGTACTTC.

The chain joins TRBV15 to TRBJ2-3; a weak D match, TRBD2 (5 bases). CDR3 length: 13 residues. Germline V gene lookup returns CDR1 LNHNV and CDR2 YYDKDF (reference sequence). Trimming shortened V by 3 bases and J by 4 bases, and 8 bases separated the two germline ends. The CDR3 reads CATSSAGADTQYF. Here the CDR3 DNA reads TGTGCCACCAGCAGCGCCGGGGCAGATACGCAGTATTTT.

The table lists this clone with a count of one. V usage is TRBV30 and J usage is TRBJ2-4; 10 bases match TRBD1. Germline V gene data show CDR1 as GTSNPN and CDR2 as SVGIG (reference sequence). The CDR3 covers 15 residues. With 0 bases clipped from V and 5 bases from J, the junction kept 4 bases outside the gene matches. The CDR3: CAWSVTGGAENIQYF. DNA for the CDR3: TGTGCCTGGAGTGTGACAGGGGGCGCGGAAAACATTCAGTACTTC. Looking up the rest from reference TRBV30 and TRBJ2-4 gives the full variable domain: SQTIHQWPATLVQPVGSPLSLECTVEGTSNPNLYWYRQAAGRGLQLLFYSVGIGQISSEVPQNLSASRPQDRQFILSSKKLLLSDSGFYLCAWSVTGGAENIQYFGAGTRLSVL.

The rearrangement links TRBV30 to TRBJ2-2, with D uncertain. The germline V and J ends were trimmed by 0 bases and 4 bases, with 15 bases remaining between them. This CDR3 is 16 amino acids long. CDR1 GTSNPN and CDR2 SVGIG come from the germline V gene (reference sequence). CDR3 sequence (DNA): TGTGCCTGGAGTGTAGAAATGCTAGTTCGCACCGGGGAGCTGTTTTTT. Translating it yields CAWSVEMLVRTGELFF.

The table lists this clone with a few counts. The chain couples TRBV30 to TRBJ1-2, with D possibly being TRBD1 (6 bases). The V gene's germline CDR1 is GTSNPN and CDR2 SVGIG (reference sequence). The CDR3 consists of 12 residues. Trimming removed 5 bases from V and 6 bases from J, with 13 bases in between. CDR3 nucleotide sequence: TGTGCCTGGTATCGGACAGAAGATGGCTACACCTTC. Protein product: CAWYRTEDGYTF.

The genes are TRBV9 and TRBJ2-1, with D perhaps TRBD2 (6 bases). CDR3 length: 15 residues. Germline values: CDR1 SGDLS, CDR2 YYNGEE. V lost 0 bases to trimming and J lost 3 bases, with 10 bases between them. The CDR3 region has the DNA TGTGCCAGCAGCGTAGCGGGAGCACACTACAATGAGCAGTTCTTC. This codes for CASSVAGAHYNEQFF.

The J gene is TRBJ2-4, the V gene TRBV30; TRBD1 might be the D (5 bases). CDR1 and CDR2 from the germline V gene are GTSNPN and SVGIG (reference sequence). The CDR3 length is 14 residues. V dropped 1 base and J dropped 7 bases, with 14 bases sitting between them. The chain's CDR3 is CAWSGIGVLNIQYF. CDR3 DNA sequence: TGTGCCTGGAGTGGTATAGGGGTGCTGAACATTCAGTACTTC.

CDR3 coding DNA: TGTGCCAGCAGCGTAGACCAGGGCATCCCTAGCACAGATACGCAGTATTTT. It is translated as CASSVDQGIPSTDTQYF. The chain uses TRBV9 and TRBJ2-3, with D possibly TRBD1 on 5 matching bases. The CDR3 sequence is 17 residues long. Trimming stripped 0 bases from V and 0 bases from J, with 14 bases between. CDR1 SGDLS and CDR2 YYNGEE come from the germline V gene.

This sequence joins TRBV6-5 and TRBJ1-1, with a possible D match to TRBD1 (5 bases). Trimming left V 6 bases short and J 5 bases short, with 16 bases between. Germline V gene sequence: CDR1 MNHEY, CDR2 SVGAGI. This CDR3 has 14 amino acids. The CDR3 bases are TGTGCCAGCAGCCGAAGTTTGAGGGGAACTGAAGCTTTCTTT. Translation gives CASSRSLRGTEAFF.

CDR3 sequence reads: CAWSLAGSTDTQYF. The DNA for the CDR3 is TGTGCCTGGAGTTTGGCAGGGAGCACAGATACGCAGTATTTT. The chain recombines TRBV30 with TRBJ2-3; tentative D call: TRBD1 (5 bases). CDR3 length equals 14 residues. CDR1 is GTSNPN, CDR2 SVGIG, per germline (reference sequence). V dropped 2 bases and J dropped 0 bases, with 9 bases sitting between them. Combining the CDR3 with reference TRBV30 and TRBJ2-3 gives the whole variable domain SQTIHQWPATLVQPVGSPLSLECTVEGTSNPNLYWYRQAAGRGLQLLFYSVGIGQISSEVPQNLSASRPQDRQFILSSKKLLLSDSGFYLCAWSLAGSTDTQYFGPGTRLTVL.

The sample holds a few counts of this clone. This chain uses TRBV29-1 with TRBJ2-7, with 10 bases aligning to TRBD2. The J segment lost 3 bases and the V segment lost 8 bases, leaving 4 bases of the junction unmatched. The V gene's germline CDR1 is SQVTM and CDR2 ANQGSEA. CDR3 length equals 12 residues. DNA of the CDR3: TGCAGCATAGCGGGAGGAGGCTACGAGCAGTACTTC. Encoded protein: CSIAGGGYEQYF.

The chain uses TRBV15 and TRBJ1-5; TRBD1 matches 8 bases. The CDR3 is 15 residues long. Germline V gives CDR1 LNHNV, CDR2 YYDKDF (reference sequence). The junction had 4 bases not matched to a gene; V was cut back by 5 bases and J by 1 base. CDR3 in DNA: TGTGCCACCAGCGTCCGGACAGGGAGCAATCAGCCCCAGCATTTT. It translates to CATSVRTGSNQPQHF.

The chain combines TRBV29-1 with TRBJ2-7; 7 positions match TRBD2. The J segment lost 2 bases and the V segment lost 2 bases, leaving 3 bases of the junction unmatched. This CDR3 is built from 13 residues. The germline V gene has CDR1 SQVTM and CDR2 ANQGSEA. In DNA form, the CDR3 reads TGCAGCGTTGAAACGGGGGGTCCCTACGAGCAGTACTTC. It translates to CSVETGGPYEQYF.

CDR3 coding DNA: TGTGCCAGCAGCATTCGAGAGTCGGCCAAAAACATTCAGTACTTC. This codes for CASSIRESAKNIQYF. The chain employs TRBV7-2 and TRBJ2-4; the D is unclear. V shed 5 bases and J shed 1 base, with 12 bases lying between them. From germline, CDR1 is SGHTA and CDR2 FQGNSA. CDR3 size: 15 residues.

This chain links TRBV30 with TRBJ2-3, with no clear D. The CDR3 has 14 amino acids. Germline V gene data show CDR1 as GTSNPN and CDR2 as SVGIG (reference sequence). V lost 3 bases and J lost 1, with 11 bases in between. CDR3 coding DNA: TGTGCCTGGAGCCCACCCTGGGGCACAGATACGCAGTATTTT. Its translation: CAWSPPWGTDTQYF.

This clone was observed a handful of times. The V call is TRBV4-2, the J call TRBJ2-3; D not certain. The V end was cut by 2 bases, the J end by 6 bases, with 9 bases between. The CDR3 is 13 residues long. Germline CDR1 reads LGHNA; CDR2 reads YNFKEQ. The CDR3 DNA is TGTGCCAGCAGCCAACGGCTTGTGGATACGCAGTATTTT. Encoded protein: CASSQRLVDTQYF.

The CDR3 reads CAWTLTSGIDTQYF. CDR3 bases: TGTGCCTGGACGCTGACTAGCGGGATAGATACGCAGTATTTT. The V call is TRBV30, the J call TRBJ2-3; 11 nucleotides line up with TRBD2. J gave up 5 bases and V 4 bases, and 5 bases lay outside the gene matches. The V gene's germline CDR1 is GTSNPN and CDR2 SVGIG (reference sequence). CDR3 length: 14 residues.

Only a few counts were recorded for this clone. The chain uses TRBV25-1 and TRBJ2-7; no reliable D call. The germline gives CDR1 MGHDK, CDR2 SYGVNS. The V end was cut by 3 bases, the J end by 2 bases, with 5 bases between. This CDR3 has 12 residues. CDR3 DNA sequence: TGTGCCAGCAGTGAGATACCCTACGAGCAGTACTTC. It yields the protein CASSEIPYEQYF.

The V and J genes are TRBV29-1 and TRBJ2-3, with a possible D match to TRBD2 (6 bases). V gave up 7 bases and J gave up 6 bases, with 14 bases separating them. CDR1 and CDR2 (germline): SQVTM, ANQGSEA. The CDR3 runs to 12 residues. CDR3 loop: CSGDAEGDTQYF. CDR3 coding DNA: TGCAGCGGTGATGCGGAGGGGGATACGCAGTATTTT.

In DNA, the CDR3 is TGTGCCAGCACCCCTACCGGGAGTTACAATGAGCAGTTCTTC. Translating gives CASTPTGSYNEQFF. The chain carries TRBV5-4 and TRBJ2-1, with a weak D call TRBD2 (6 bases). The ends were cut back, 6 bases at V and 4 bases at J, with 14 bases in the middle. Per the germline V gene, CDR1 is SGHNT and CDR2 is YYREEE (reference sequence). The CDR3 contains 14 residues.

The genes are TRBV29-1 and TRBJ2-7, with D perhaps TRBD2 (5 bases). The V end was cut by 4 bases, the J end by 4 bases, with 11 bases between. The germline V gene has CDR1 SQVTM and CDR2 ANQGSEA. This CDR3 has 12 amino acids. CDR3 coding DNA: TGCAGCGTTGGATGGGGAGAGTACGAGCAGTACTTC. Protein: CSVGWGEYEQYF.

This clone was recorded a few times. The rearrangement links TRBV5-4 to TRBJ2-5; D ambiguous. In germline, CDR1 is SGHNT, CDR2 YYREEE (reference sequence). The CDR3 length is 13 residues. Deletions cut 4 bases from V and 5 bases from J, with 12 bases between. The DNA for the CDR3 is TGTGCCAGCAGCAGTTCATTAGGGGAGACCCAGTACTTC. This translates into CASSSSLGETQYF. Supplemented by reference TRBV5-4 and TRBJ2-5, the full variable domain reads ETGVTQSPTHLIKTRGQQVTLRCSSQSGHNTVSWYQQALGQGPQFIFQYYREEENGRGNFPPRFSGLQFPNYSSELNVNALELDDSALYLCASSSSLGETQYFGPGTRLLVL.

V is TRBV12-5 and J is TRBJ2-5; TRBD2 matches 9 bases. The trim removed 1 base at V and 1 base at J, leaving 7 bases unmatched. This CDR3 contains 17 residues. Germline V gene lookup returns CDR1 LGHNT and CDR2 FRNRAP. CDR3 sequence: CASGLAVMTSGQETQYF. As DNA, the CDR3 is TGTGCTAGTGGTTTGGCAGTTATGACTAGCGGCCAAGAGACCCAGTACTTC.

This clone was detected once. CDR3 coding DNA: TGTGCCAGCAGCGAGGGTAGGGAAGATGGCTACACCTTC. Translation: CASSEGREDGYTF. The J gene is TRBJ1-2, the V gene TRBV25-1; D is uncertain. The germline gives CDR1 MGHDK, CDR2 SYGVNS. CDR3 length equals 13 residues. V was cut by 6 bases and J by 6 bases, with 14 bases left in between.

The chain recombines TRBV10-3 with TRBJ1-5; the D gene is possibly TRBD1 (6 bases). The CDR3 runs 14 residues. V was clipped by 3 bases and J by 3 bases, with 9 bases between them. Germline V gene sequence: CDR1 ENHRY, CDR2 SYGVKD. CDR3 sequence (DNA): TGTGCCATCAGTGAAAGGGGGGCCAATCAGCCCCAGCATTTT. It yields the protein CAISERGANQPQHF.

The chain carries TRBV5-1 and TRBJ2-3; no definite D call. V lost 4 bases to trimming and J lost 8 bases, with 17 bases between them. Germline CDR1 is SGHRS and CDR2 is YFSETQ. This CDR3 is built from 14 residues. This CDR3 reads CASSPSYSGFTQYF. In DNA form, the CDR3 reads TGCGCCAGCAGCCCCTCCTACAGTGGGTTTACGCAGTATTTT. Drawing the rest from reference TRBV5-1 and TRBJ2-3, the complete variable domain is KAGVTQTPRYLIKTRGQQVTLSCSPISGHRSVSWYQQTPGQGLQFLFEYFSETQRNKGNFPGRFSGRQFSNSRSEMNVSTLELGDSALYLCASSPSYSGFTQYFGPGTRLTVL.

The DNA of the CDR3 is TGTGCCAGCAGACGCGGACGGACCTACGAGCAGTACTTC. Its protein product is CASRRGRTYEQYF. This sequence joins TRBV6-5 and TRBJ2-7; the D is unclear. Germline V CDR1 and CDR2: MNHEY, SVGAGI. The CDR3 consists of 13 residues. Trimming removed 6 bases from V and 2 bases from J, with 11 bases in between.

This chain links TRBV15 with TRBJ2-1; D may be TRBD2 (5 bases). The germline CDR1 and CDR2 sequences are LNHNV and YYDKDF (reference sequence). Trimming shortened V by 0 bases and J by 3 bases, and 9 bases separated the two germline ends. There are 15 residues in the CDR3. The CDR3 DNA is TGTGCCACCAGCAGAGATGCGGGTATCTACAATGAGCAGTTCTTC. As protein: CATSRDAGIYNEQFF.

This clone has only a few counts. The chain joins TRBV5-1 to TRBJ2-1; 9 nucleotides agree with TRBD1. The CDR3 has 16 residues. V was clipped by 5 bases and J by 0 bases; unmatched bases: 6. Germline V gene sequence: CDR1 SGHRS, CDR2 YFSETQ. The CDR3 region is CASRTGTGSSYNEQFF. Written as DNA, the CDR3 is TGCGCCAGCAGAACCGGGACAGGGAGCTCCTACAATGAGCAGTTCTTC. Full variable domain (missing parts from reference TRBV5-1 and TRBJ2-1): KAGVTQTPRYLIKTRGQQVTLSCSPISGHRSVSWYQQTPGQGLQFLFEYFSETQRNKGNFPGRFSGRQFSNSRSEMNVSTLELGDSALYLCASRTGTGSSYNEQFFGPGTRLTVL.

J is TRBJ2-7 and V is TRBV25-1; D is unclear. CDR3 length: 11 amino acids. Germline CDR1 and CDR2: MGHDK and SYGVNS. Trimming took 4 bases from V and 4 from J, leaving 5 bases between them. CDR3 region: CASSVGYEQYF. DNA of the CDR3: TGTGCCAGCAGTGTCGGGTACGAGCAGTACTTC.